The T cell receptor beta chain described here comes from a study of CD39 and CD103 CD8 tumor-infiltrating T cells. The CDR3 is made up of 14 amino acids. Germline CDR1 and CDR2: SGHVS and FQNEAQ. With 5 bases removed from V and 6 bases from J, the gap between germline ends came to 14 bases. Only in-frame clones appear in the TCRdb table, and some are missing; sequencing was by immunoSEQ multiplex PCR. The table shows thousands of clones, with 50% to 75% occurring only once. V is TRBV7-8 and J is TRBJ2-1; D is undetermined. Sequenced sample: CD8+ T cells sorted from blood. Subset here: total memory CD8 T cells (CD45RA-CCR7+/-) from blood or uninvolved lymph node. This sequence was found in a human donor with head and neck squamous cell carcinoma. The DNA of the CDR3 is TGTGCCAGCAGCCCCCCCACAAGGTTCAATGAGCAGTTCTTC. Residues: CASSPPTRFNEQFF.